This T cell receptor (beta chain) was sequenced for a study of blood T cell repertoires in COVID-19. Produced via immunoSEQ multiplex PCR; TCRdb's table is partial and in-frame only. Of over 55,000 clones listed, 85% to 90% were seen once; the top ten hold 5.2%. V was cut by 3 bases and J by 3 bases, with 8 bases left in between. The V gene's germline CDR1 is LNHDA and CDR2 SQIVND (reference sequence). The CDR3 is 13 residues long. The sequenced sample was peripheral blood. This clonotype originated in a man in his forties or fifties with active COVID-19. V and J are TRBV19 and TRBJ2-5; weak D call: TRBD2 (6 bases). CDR3 DNA sequence: TGTGCCAGTAGTATTAGCGGAAAAGAGACCCAGTACTTC. Its translation: CASSISGKETQYF.